A selection of T cell receptor beta chains follows, all from one sample in a study of OX40 agonist ivuxolimab in advanced cancers. The method was immunoSEQ multiplex PCR; TCRdb's version includes in-frame clones alone and lacks a portion of them. This sample has roughly 50,000 clones, with roughly 82% found just once. The sequencing here drew on CD4+ or CD8+ T cells sorted from blood, taken in a trial of the OX40 agonist ivuxolimab. These receptors were taken from an adult with an advanced solid tumor such as melanoma, head and neck, liver or kidney cancer. Both conserved end residues are trimmed from each CDR3. A clone size is listed for some rows: how often the clone was seen (once, few, many), or a class if it is expanded.

CDR3	size	J	V
ASSPGQGATEAF	.	TRBJ1-1	TRBV18
ASSKVEGQETQY	.	TRBJ2-5	TRBV21-1
ASSDQGAYGYT	.	TRBJ1-2	TRBV2
ASRRDQMQPQH	.	TRBJ1-5	TRBV6-1
ASSHSGQGEKLF	once	TRBJ1-4	TRBV14
ASSSRQANTEAF	.	TRBJ1-1	TRBV19
ASTTGQGDNSPLH	.	TRBJ1-6	TRBV28
ASSVGGRPYEQY	once	TRBJ2-7	TRBV5-5
ASSVDAGPAGIEQF	.	TRBJ2-1	TRBV9
ASSHRQGRPYNEQF	.	TRBJ2-1	TRBV21-1
ASSQPTGGSNEKLF	few	TRBJ1-4	TRBV4-2
ASSPALVGAF	.	TRBJ1-1	TRBV5-8
ASSTGGGTDEQY	.	TRBJ2-7	TRBV19
ASSEDILDRGKTQY	.	TRBJ2-5	TRBV6-1
AWILKEGQGKFGELF	.	TRBJ2-2	TRBV30
ASSPRWVAGTQY	.	TRBJ2-3	TRBV11-2
ASSQRGYEQY	.	TRBJ2-7	TRBV2
ASSLGGGTSSSYEQY	.	TRBJ2-7	TRBV7-8
ASTSTGGLDQPQH	.	TRBJ1-5	TRBV6-1
ASSLGQVGVHIQY	.	TRBJ2-4	TRBV5-1
ASSLNGDNEQF	.	TRBJ2-1	TRBV7-3
ASSQRGAGDEADTQY	once	TRBJ2-3	TRBV4-2
ASSFRSSYEQY	.	TRBJ2-7	TRBV11-3
ASSDNGEDEQY	few	TRBJ2-7	TRBV10-1
ASSIDRGGGSPLH	few	TRBJ1-6	TRBV6-5
ATSSVWGFLSGNTIY	.	TRBJ1-3	TRBV15
ASSSGMAEAF	.	TRBJ1-1	TRBV19
ASSSSGGASEQF	.	TRBJ2-1	TRBV19
ASSVVDTNEQF	.	TRBJ2-1	TRBV9
ASSQDIVRSEQY	once	TRBJ2-7	TRBV4-3
ASSLRQGLALYNEQF	once	TRBJ2-1	TRBV5-5
SVEGEGSYEQY	.	TRBJ2-7	TRBV29-1
SVNRDGANYGYT	.	TRBJ1-2	TRBV29-1
ASSLLQGSYEQY	.	TRBJ2-7	TRBV7-8
ASSQDHRPTNEKLF	.	TRBJ1-4	TRBV4-3
ASSVQGNTGELF	.	TRBJ2-2	TRBV6-4
ASSVGGRDNTGELF	.	TRBJ2-2	TRBV9
ASSGQGTYEQY	.	TRBJ2-7	TRBV6-1
ASKEGGGTQY	.	TRBJ2-5	TRBV6-6
ASSAREGTEAF	.	TRBJ1-1	TRBV9